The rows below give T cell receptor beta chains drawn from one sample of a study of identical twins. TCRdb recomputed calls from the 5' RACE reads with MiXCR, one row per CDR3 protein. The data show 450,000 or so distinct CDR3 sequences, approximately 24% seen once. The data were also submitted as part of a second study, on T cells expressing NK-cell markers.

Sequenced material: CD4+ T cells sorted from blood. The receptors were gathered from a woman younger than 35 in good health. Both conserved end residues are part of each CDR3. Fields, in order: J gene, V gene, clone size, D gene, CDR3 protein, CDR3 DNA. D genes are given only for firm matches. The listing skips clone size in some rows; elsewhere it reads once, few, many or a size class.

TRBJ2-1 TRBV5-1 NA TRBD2 CASSLGAGAAEQFF TGCGCCAGCAGCTTGGGCGCGGGAGCGGCTGAGCAGTTCTTC
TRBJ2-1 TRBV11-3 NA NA CASSLGLGGLNEQFF TGTGCCAGCAGCTTAGGTCTGGGGGGGCTCAATGAGCAGTTCTTC
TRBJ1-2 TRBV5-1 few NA CASSLDGTADYGYTF TGCGCCAGCAGCTTGGACGGCACCGCGGACTATGGCTACACCTTC
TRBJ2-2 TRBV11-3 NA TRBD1 CASSWDSYTGELFF TGTGCCAGCAGCTGGGACAGTTACACCGGGGAGCTGTTTTTT
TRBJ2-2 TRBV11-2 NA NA CASSKNLRNTGELFF TGTGCCAGCAGTAAAAACCTTCGGAACACCGGGGAGCTGTTTTTT
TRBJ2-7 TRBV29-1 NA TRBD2 CSVETSGSTYEQYF TGCAGCGTTGAAACTAGCGGGAGTACCTACGAGCAGTACTTC
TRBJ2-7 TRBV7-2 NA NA CASSLGLAIYEQYF TGTGCCAGCAGCTTAGGGCTAGCGATCTACGAGCAGTACTTC
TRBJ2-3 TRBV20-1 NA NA CSARDVGIDTQYF TGCAGTGCTAGAGATGTAGGGATCGATACGCAGTATTTT
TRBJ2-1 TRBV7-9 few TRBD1 CASSYLGTTTGDEQFF TGTGCCAGCAGCTACCTAGGGACAACCACAGGGGATGAGCAGTTCTTC
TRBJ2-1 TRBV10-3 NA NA CAIRQNNEQFF TGTGCCATCAGACAAAACAATGAGCAGTTCTTC
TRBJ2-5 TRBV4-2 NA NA CASSQVIGAFGETQYF TGTGCCAGCAGCCAGGTGATAGGGGCCTTTGGGGAGACCCAGTACTTC
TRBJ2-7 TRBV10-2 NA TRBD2 CASSDPGLAGREQYF TGCGCCAGCAGTGACCCGGGACTAGCGGGGCGCGAGCAGTACTTC
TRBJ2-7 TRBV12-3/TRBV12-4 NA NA CASNKPPHEQYF TGTGCCAGCAATAAGCCTCCCCACGAGCAGTACTTC
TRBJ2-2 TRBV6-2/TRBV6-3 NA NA CASSYTYSAGELFF TGTGCCAGCAGTTACACTTACTCCGCCGGGGAGCTGTTTTTT
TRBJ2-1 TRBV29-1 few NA CSVHLALGIGFF TGCAGCGTTCACCTTGCTTTAGGGATCGGGTTCTTC
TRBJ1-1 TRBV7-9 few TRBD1 CASSDDRGEAFF TGTGCCAGCAGCGACGACAGGGGGGAAGCTTTCTTT
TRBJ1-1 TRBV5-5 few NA CASSLGQGSSEAFF TGTGCCAGCAGCTTGGGGCAGGGATCATCTGAAGCTTTCTTT
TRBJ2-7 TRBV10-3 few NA CAISATGSYYEQYF TGTGCCATCAGTGCTACGGGGTCCTACTACGAGCAGTACTTC
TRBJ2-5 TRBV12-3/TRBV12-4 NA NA CASSLGVLQETQYF TGTGCCAGCAGTTTGGGTGTCCTCCAAGAGACCCAGTACTTC
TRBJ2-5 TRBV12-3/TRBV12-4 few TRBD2 CASRRGTALRGQYF TGTGCCAGCAGGCGGGGGACGGCTCTCCGGGGCCAGTACTTC
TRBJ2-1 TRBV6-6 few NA CASKPPGDEQFF TGTGCCAGCAAACCGCCGGGGGACGAGCAGTTCTTC
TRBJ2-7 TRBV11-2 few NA CASSGNEQYF TGTGCCAGCAGCGGGAACGAGCAGTACTTC
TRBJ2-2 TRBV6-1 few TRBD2 CASSPSGRNGELFF TGTGCCAGCAGTCCTAGCGGGAGGAACGGGGAGCTGTTTTTT
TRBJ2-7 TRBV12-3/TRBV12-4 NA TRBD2 CASSWTSGSYSYEQYF TGTGCCAGCAGTTGGACTAGCGGCAGCTATAGCTACGAGCAGTACTTC
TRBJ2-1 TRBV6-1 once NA CASSNSMDNEQFF TGTGCCAGCAGTAATAGTATGGACAATGAGCAGTTCTTC
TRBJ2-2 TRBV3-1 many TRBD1 CASSWTGTGDTGELFF TGTGCCAGCAGCTGGACCGGGACAGGGGACACCGGGGAGCTGTTTTTT
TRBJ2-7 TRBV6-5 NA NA CASSYSLLRGGDSYEQYF TGTGCCAGCAGTTACTCCCTACTTCGCGGAGGAGACTCCTACGAGCAGTACTTC
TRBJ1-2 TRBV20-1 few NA CSAGGPSNYGYTF TGCAGTGCTGGGGGACCAAGTAACTATGGCTACACCTTC
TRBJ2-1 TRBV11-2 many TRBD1 CASTRDRTYNEQFF TGTGCCAGCACTCGGGACAGGACGTACAATGAGCAGTTCTTC